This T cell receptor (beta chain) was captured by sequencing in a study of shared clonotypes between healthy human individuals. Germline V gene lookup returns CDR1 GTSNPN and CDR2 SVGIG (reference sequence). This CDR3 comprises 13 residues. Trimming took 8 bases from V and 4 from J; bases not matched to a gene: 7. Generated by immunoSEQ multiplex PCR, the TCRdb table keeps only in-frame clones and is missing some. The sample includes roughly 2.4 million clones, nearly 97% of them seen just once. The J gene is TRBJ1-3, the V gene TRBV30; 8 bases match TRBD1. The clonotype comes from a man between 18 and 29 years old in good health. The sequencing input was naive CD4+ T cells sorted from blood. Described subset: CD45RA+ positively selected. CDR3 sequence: CAIQTGVGNTIYF. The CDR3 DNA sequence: TGTGCCATACAGACAGGGGTCGGAAACACCATATATTTT.